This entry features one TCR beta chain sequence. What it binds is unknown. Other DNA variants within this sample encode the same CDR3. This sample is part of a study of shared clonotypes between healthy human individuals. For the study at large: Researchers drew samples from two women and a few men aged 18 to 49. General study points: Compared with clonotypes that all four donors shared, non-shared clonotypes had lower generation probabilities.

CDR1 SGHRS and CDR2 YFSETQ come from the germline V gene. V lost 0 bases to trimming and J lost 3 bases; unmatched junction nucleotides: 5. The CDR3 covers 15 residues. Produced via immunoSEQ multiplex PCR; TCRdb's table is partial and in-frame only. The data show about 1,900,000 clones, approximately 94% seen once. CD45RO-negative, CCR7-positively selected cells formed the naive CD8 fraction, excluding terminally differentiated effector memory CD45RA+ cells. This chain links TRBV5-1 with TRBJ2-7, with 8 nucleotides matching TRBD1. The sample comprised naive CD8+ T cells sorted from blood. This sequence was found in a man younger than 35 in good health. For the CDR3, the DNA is TGCGCCAGCAGCTTGGGGCAGGGGGCTTTCTACGAGCAGTACTTC. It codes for CASSLGQGAFYEQYF.